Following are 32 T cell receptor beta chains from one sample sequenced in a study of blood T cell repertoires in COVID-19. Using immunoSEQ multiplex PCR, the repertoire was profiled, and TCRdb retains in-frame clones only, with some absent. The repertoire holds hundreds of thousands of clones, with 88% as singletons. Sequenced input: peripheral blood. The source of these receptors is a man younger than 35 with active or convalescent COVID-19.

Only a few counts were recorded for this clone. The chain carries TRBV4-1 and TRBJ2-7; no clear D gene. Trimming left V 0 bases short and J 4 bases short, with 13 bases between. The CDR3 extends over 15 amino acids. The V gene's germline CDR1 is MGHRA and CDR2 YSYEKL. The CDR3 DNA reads TGCGCCAGCAGCCAAGACGCTACTCAAACTTACGAGCAGTACTTC. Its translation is CASSQDATQTYEQYF.

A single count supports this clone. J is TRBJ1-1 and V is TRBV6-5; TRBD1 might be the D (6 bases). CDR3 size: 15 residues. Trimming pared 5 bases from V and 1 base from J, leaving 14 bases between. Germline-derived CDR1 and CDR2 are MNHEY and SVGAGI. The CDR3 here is CASSLQGWQNTEAFF. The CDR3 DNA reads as TGTGCCAGCAGTCTCCAGGGGTGGCAGAACACTGAAGCTTTCTTT.

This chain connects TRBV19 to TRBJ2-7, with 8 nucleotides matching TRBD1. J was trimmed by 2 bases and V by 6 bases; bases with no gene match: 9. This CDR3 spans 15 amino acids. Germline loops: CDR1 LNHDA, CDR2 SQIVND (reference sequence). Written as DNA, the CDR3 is TGTGCCAGTAGCCCCGACAGGGGAACGGCCTACGAGCAGTACTTC. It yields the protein CASSPDRGTAYEQYF.

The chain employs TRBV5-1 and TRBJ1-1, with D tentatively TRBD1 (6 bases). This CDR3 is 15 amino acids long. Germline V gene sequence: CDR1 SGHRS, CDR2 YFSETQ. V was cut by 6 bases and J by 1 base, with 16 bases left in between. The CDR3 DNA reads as TGCGCCAGCACCCCGCCAGGGGCGGCGAACACTGAAGCTTTCTTT. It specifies CASTPPGAANTEAFF.

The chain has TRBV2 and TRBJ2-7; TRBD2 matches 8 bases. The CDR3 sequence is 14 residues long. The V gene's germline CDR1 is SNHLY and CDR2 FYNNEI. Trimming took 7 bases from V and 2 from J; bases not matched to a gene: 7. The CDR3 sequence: CASTILRGAYEQYF. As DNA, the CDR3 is TGTGCCAGCACCATCTTGCGGGGGGCCTACGAGCAGTACTTC.

This chain's CDR3 is CASSIGGRAYEQYF. In DNA form, the CDR3 reads TGTGCCAGTAGTATAGGGGGCAGAGCTTACGAGCAGTACTTC. The V call is TRBV19, the J call TRBJ2-7, with a tentative D call TRBD1 (5 bases). Germline lookup yields CDR1 LNHDA and CDR2 SQIVND (reference sequence). V was shortened by 1 base and J by 4 bases, with 11 bases between the two germline ends. This CDR3 contains 14 residues.

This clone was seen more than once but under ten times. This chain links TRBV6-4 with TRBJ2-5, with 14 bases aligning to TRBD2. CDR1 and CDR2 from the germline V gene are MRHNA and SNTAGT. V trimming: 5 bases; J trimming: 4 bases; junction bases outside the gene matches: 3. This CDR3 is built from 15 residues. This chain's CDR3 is CASSPTSGGAETQYF. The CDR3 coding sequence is TGTGCCAGCAGTCCGACTAGCGGGGGGGCAGAGACCCAGTACTTC.

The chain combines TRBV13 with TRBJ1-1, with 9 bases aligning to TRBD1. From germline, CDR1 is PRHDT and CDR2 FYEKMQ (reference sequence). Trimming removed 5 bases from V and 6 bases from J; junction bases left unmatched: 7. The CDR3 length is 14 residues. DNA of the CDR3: TGTGCCAGCAGCAAAGGACAGGGGTTGGCTGAAGCTTTCTTT. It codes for CASSKGQGLAEAFF.

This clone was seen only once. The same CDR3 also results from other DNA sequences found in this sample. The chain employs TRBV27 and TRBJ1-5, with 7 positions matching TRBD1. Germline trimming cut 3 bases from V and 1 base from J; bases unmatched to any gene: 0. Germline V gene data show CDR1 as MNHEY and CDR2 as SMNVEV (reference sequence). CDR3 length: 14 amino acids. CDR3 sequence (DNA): TGTGCCAGCAGTTTGACAGGGAGCAATCAGCCCCAGCATTTT. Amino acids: CASSLTGSNQPQHF.

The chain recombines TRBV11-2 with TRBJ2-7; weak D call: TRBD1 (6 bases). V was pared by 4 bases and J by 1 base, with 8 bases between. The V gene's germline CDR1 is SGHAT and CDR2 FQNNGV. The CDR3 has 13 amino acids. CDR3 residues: CASSSRGSYEQYF. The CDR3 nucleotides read TGTGCCAGCAGCTCGAGGGGGTCCTACGAGCAGTACTTC. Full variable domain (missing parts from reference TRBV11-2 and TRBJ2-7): EAGVAQSPRYKIIEKRQSVAFWCNPISGHATLYWYQQILGQGPKLLIQFQNNGVVDDSQLPKDRFSAERLKGVDSTLKIQPAKLEDSAVYLCASSSRGSYEQYFGPGTRLTVT.

The CDR3 spells CASSLDSGQPQHF. The CDR3 coding sequence is TGTGCCAGCAGCCTAGACAGTGGTCAGCCCCAGCATTTT. This chain uses TRBV6-2 or TRBV6-3 with TRBJ1-5; perhaps TRBD1 as D (5 bases). Germline CDR1 MNHEY, CDR2 SVGEGT. V was trimmed by 6 bases and J by 6 bases, leaving 12 bases between them. This CDR3 is built from 13 residues.

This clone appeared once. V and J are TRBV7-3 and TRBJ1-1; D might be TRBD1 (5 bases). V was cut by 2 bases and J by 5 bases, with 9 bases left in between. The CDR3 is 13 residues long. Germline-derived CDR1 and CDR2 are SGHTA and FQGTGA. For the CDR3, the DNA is TGTGCCAGCAGCTTACCAGGGATTACTGAAGCTTTCTTT. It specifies CASSLPGITEAFF.

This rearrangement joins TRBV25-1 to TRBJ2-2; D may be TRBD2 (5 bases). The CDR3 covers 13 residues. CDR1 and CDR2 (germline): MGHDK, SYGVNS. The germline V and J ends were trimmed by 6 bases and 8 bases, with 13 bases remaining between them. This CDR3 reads CASRRNTGGELFF. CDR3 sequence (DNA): TGTGCCAGCAGGAGAAACACGGGAGGGGAGCTGTTTTTT.

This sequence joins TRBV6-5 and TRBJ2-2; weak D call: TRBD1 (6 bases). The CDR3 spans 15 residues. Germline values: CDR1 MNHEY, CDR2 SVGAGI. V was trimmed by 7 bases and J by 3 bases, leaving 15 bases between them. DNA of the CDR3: TGTGCCAGCAAAGGGGGTTATGTCGACACCGGGGAGCTGTTTTTT. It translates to CASKGGYVDTGELFF.

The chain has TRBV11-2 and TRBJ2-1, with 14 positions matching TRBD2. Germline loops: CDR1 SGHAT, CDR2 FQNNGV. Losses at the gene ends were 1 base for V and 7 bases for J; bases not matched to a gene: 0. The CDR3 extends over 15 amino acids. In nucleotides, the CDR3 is TGTGCCAGCAGCTTAGGGACTAGCGGGGGGAATGAGCAGTTCTTC. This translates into CASSLGTSGGNEQFF.

The CDR3, as DNA: TGTGCCAGCAGTTTCGGACTAGCGGGATTCAATACGGATACGCAGTATTTT. The encoded protein is CASSFGLAGFNTDTQYF. The chain links TRBV6-2 or TRBV6-3 to TRBJ2-3; 12 positions agree with TRBD2. J gave up 6 bases and V 4 bases, and 11 bases lay outside the gene matches. This CDR3 is 17 amino acids long. CDR1 is MNHEY and CDR2 is SVGEGT in the germline V gene.

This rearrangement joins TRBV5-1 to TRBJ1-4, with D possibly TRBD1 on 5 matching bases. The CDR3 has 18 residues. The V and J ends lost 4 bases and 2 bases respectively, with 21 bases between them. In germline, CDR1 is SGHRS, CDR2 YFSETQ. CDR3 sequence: CASSLSGGGVRTNEKLFF. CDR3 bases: TGCGCCAGCAGCCTATCCGGGGGAGGGGTTCGGACTAATGAAAAACTGTTTTTT. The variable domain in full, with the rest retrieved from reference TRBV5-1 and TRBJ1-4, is KAGVTQTPRYLIKTRGQQVTLSCSPISGHRSVSWYQQTPGQGLQFLFEYFSETQRNKGNFPGRFSGRQFSNSRSEMNVSTLELGDSALYLCASSLSGGGVRTNEKLFFGSGTQLSVL.

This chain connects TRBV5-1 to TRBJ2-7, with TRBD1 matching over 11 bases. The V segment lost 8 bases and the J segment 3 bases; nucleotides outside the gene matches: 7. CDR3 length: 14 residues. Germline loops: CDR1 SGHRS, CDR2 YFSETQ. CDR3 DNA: TGCGCCAGTCAGACCGGGACAGGGGGCTACGAGCAGTACTTC. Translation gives CASQTGTGGYEQYF.

CDR3 sequence (DNA): TGTGCCAGTAGTAAGGGACAGGCGCAAGAAAAACTGTTTTTT. This gives the protein CASSKGQAQEKLFF. This chain links TRBV19 with TRBJ1-4, with TRBD1 matching over 8 bases. The length of the CDR3 is 14 residues. V gave up 4 bases and J gave up 8 bases; unmatched junction bases: 6. Looked up from germline, CDR1 is LNHDA and CDR2 is SQIVND (reference sequence). Using reference TRBV19 and TRBJ1-4 for the parts outside the CDR3, the full variable domain is DGGITQSPKYLFRKEGQNVTLSCEQNLNHDAMYWYRQDPGQGLRLIYYSQIVNDFQKGDIAEGYSVSREKKESFPLTVTSAQKNPTAFYLCASSKGQAQEKLFFGSGTQLSVL.

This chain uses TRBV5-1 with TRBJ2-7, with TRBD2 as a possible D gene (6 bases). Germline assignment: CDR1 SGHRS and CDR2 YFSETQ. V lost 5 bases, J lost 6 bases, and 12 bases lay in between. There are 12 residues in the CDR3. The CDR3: CASSVSGLEQYF. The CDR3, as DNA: TGCGCCAGCAGTGTATCGGGACTCGAGCAGTACTTC. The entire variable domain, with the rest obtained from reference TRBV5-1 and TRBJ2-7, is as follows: KAGVTQTPRYLIKTRGQQVTLSCSPISGHRSVSWYQQTPGQGLQFLFEYFSETQRNKGNFPGRFSGRQFSNSRSEMNVSTLELGDSALYLCASSVSGLEQYFGPGTRLTVT.

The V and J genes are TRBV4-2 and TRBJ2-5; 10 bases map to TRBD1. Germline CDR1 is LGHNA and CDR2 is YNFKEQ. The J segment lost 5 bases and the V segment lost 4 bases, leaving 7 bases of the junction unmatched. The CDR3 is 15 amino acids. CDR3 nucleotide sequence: TGTGCCAGCAGCCCTCGACAGGGGGCTTGGGAGACCCAGTACTTC. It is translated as CASSPRQGAWETQYF.

The DNA of the CDR3 is TGTGCCAGCAGCCAAGAGGGGGGGACAGGCCCTTCCTACGAGCAGTACTTC. It is translated as CASSQEGGTGPSYEQYF. V and J are TRBV3-1 (or the pseudogene TRBV3-2) and TRBJ2-7; D is perhaps TRBD1 (8 bases). V gave up 0 bases and J gave up 1 base, with 16 bases separating them. CDR1 and CDR2 from the germline V gene are LGHDT and YNNKEL (reference sequence). CDR3 length: 17 amino acids.

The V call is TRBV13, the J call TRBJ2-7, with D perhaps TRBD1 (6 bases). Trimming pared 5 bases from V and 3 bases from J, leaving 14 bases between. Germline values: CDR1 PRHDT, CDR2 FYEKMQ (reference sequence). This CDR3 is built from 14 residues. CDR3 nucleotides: TGTGCCAGCAGCCCCACAGGGAAGCTCTACGAGCAGTACTTC. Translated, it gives CASSPTGKLYEQYF.

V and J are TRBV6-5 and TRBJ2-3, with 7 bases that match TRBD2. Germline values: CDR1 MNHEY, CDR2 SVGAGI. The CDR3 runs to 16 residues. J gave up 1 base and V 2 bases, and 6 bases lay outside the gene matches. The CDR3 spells CASSYGEGSRTDTQYF. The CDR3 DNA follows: TGTGCCAGCAGTTACGGGGAGGGTTCACGCACAGATACGCAGTATTTT.

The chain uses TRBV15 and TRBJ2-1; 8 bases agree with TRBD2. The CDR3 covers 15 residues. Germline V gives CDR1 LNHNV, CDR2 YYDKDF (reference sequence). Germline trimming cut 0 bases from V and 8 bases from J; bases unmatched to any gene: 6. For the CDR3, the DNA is TGTGCCACCAGCAGAGATTGGACTAGCTCCGATGAGCAGTTCTTC. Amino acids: CATSRDWTSSDEQFF.

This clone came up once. The CDR3 region has the DNA TGTGCCAGCAGTGACCCCCCGGGTGAGCAGTTCTTC. Translation: CASSDPPGEQFF. The chain links TRBV6-4 to TRBJ2-1; D gene uncertain. The germline V gene encodes CDR1 MRHNA and CDR2 SNTAGT. This CDR3 has 12 amino acids. The V gene lost 2 bases and the J gene lost 9 bases, with 8 bases spanning the gap.

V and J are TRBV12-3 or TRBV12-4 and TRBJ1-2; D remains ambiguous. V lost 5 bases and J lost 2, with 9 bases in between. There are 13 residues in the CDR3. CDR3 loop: CASSMELNYGYTF. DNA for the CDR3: TGTGCCAGCAGTATGGAGCTAAACTATGGCTACACCTTC.

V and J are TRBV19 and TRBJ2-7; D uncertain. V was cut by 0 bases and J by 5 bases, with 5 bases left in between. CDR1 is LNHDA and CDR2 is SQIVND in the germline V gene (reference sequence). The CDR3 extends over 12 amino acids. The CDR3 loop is CASSIDSHEQYF. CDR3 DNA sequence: TGTGCCAGTAGTATAGATAGCCACGAGCAGTACTTC. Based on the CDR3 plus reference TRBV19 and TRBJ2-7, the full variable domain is DGGITQSPKYLFRKEGQNVTLSCEQNLNHDAMYWYRQDPGQGLRLIYYSQIVNDFQKGDIAEGYSVSREKKESFPLTVTSAQKNPTAFYLCASSIDSHEQYFGPGTRLTVT.

In nucleotides, the CDR3 is TGCAGCGTCGAGGACAGGGAACCCGCTTTCTTT. Translating gives CSVEDREPAFF. The chain has TRBV29-1 and TRBJ1-1, with 8 bases aligning to TRBD1. CDR1 is SQVTM, CDR2 ANQGSEA, per germline. This CDR3 contains 11 residues. Trimming removed 6 bases from V and 11 bases from J; junction bases left unmatched: 8.

CDR3 coding DNA: TGTGCCAGCAGTGACGGACAACCCTATAATTCACCCCTCCACTTT. This sequence encodes CASSDGQPYNSPLHF. This chain links TRBV2 with TRBJ1-6, with a tentative D call TRBD1 (5 bases). Trimming shortened V by 3 bases and J by 2 bases, and 8 bases separated the two germline ends. The CDR3 extends over 15 amino acids. Germline-derived CDR1 and CDR2 are SNHLY and FYNNEI.

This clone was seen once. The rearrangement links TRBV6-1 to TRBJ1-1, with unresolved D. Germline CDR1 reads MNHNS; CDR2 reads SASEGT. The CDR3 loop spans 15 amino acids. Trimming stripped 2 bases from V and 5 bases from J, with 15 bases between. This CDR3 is CASSESRRGDTEAFF. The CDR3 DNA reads TGTGCCAGCAGTGAATCTAGGCGGGGAGATACTGAAGCTTTCTTT.

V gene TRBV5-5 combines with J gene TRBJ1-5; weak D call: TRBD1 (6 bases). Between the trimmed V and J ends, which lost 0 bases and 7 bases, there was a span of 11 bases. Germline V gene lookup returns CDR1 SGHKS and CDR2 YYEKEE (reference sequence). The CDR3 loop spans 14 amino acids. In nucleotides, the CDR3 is TGTGCCAGCAGCTTGGCCTGGACAGACCAGCCCCAGCATTTT. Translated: CASSLAWTDQPQHF.